This TCR beta chain is drawn from a study of naive and memory T cell subsets. The length of the CDR3 is 16 residues. From germline, CDR1 is KGHSH and CDR2 LQKENI. The ends were cut back, 3 bases at V and 3 bases at J, with 16 bases in the middle. This clonotype turned up a few times. CD8 T cells were positively selected from what remained after CD4 positive selection. Two oligonucleotides, mixed equimolar, formed the beta constant-region primer covering TRBC1 and TRBC2. TCRdb itself ran the UMI-ligation and nested PCR reads through MiXCR, one entry per CDR3 protein. This table holds about 21,000 distinct CDR3 sequences, approximately 11% found once.

This clonotype originated in a human donor in good health. Input material: central memory CD8+ T cells from blood. The chain links TRBV18 to TRBJ2-3, with unresolved D. The CDR3 protein is CASSPILEGRTDTQYF. CDR3 in DNA: TGTGCCAGCTCACCCATTTTGGAAGGAAGGACAGATACGCAGTATTTT.